The 20 T cell receptor beta chains given below trace back to one sample, sequenced in a study of early T cells in non-severe SARS-CoV-2 infection. TCRdb ran MiXCR on the 5' RACE reads and lists one entry per CDR3 protein. The data show about 50,000 distinct CDR3 sequences, 10% seen once. The sequencing input was whole blood. These receptors were obtained from an adult who was a healthcare worker with PCR-confirmed SARS-CoV-2 infection or an uninfected control (not recorded which).

The CDR3 bases are TGTGCCAGCAGTTACGGGCTACACACAGATACGCAGTATTTT. Encoded protein: CASSYGLHTDTQYF. V and J are TRBV6-2 or TRBV6-3 and TRBJ2-3; D not certain. Trimming took 2 bases from V and 2 from J, leaving 8 bases between them. Germline V gene data show CDR1 as MNHEY and CDR2 as SVGEGT. The CDR3 has 14 residues.

The CDR3 here is CASSQSGLAETASTDTQYF. For the CDR3, the DNA is TGTGCCAGCAGCCAATCCGGACTAGCGGAGACGGCTAGCACAGATACGCAGTATTTT. The chain combines TRBV4-2 with TRBJ2-3; TRBD2 aligns across 10 bases. Trimming at V came to 2 bases and at J to 0 bases, leaving 11 bases not matched to a gene. Germline V CDR1 and CDR2: LGHNA, YNFKEQ. The CDR3 loop spans 19 amino acids.

The rearrangement uses TRBV29-1 and TRBJ2-3, with 11 bases aligning to TRBD2. V was pared by 6 bases and J by 4 bases, with 3 bases of the junction left unmatched. The CDR3 sequence is 13 residues long. Germline CDR1 reads SQVTM; CDR2 reads ANQGSEA. The CDR3 DNA reads TGCAGCGTAGGGACTAGCGGTGCAGATACGCAGTATTTT. This codes for CSVGTSGADTQYF.

The chain uses TRBV2 and TRBJ1-4; D remains ambiguous. V dropped 5 bases and J dropped 13 bases, with 14 bases sitting between them. The CDR3 extends over 12 amino acids. The germline CDR1 and CDR2 sequences are SNHLY and FYNNEI. Here the CDR3 DNA reads TGTGCCAGCAGTAGACACGAAGGGAGACTGTTTTTT. Translating gives CASSRHEGRLFF.

Ten or more counts support this clonotype. This chain uses TRBV2 with TRBJ2-1; D gene unclear. The V gene lost 5 bases and the J gene lost 6 bases, with 8 bases spanning the gap. Germline V gene lookup returns CDR1 SNHLY and CDR2 FYNNEI. The CDR3 spans 12 residues. The CDR3 DNA reads TGTGCCAGCAGTCTGGGCCTCAATGAGCAGTTCTTC. Its protein product is CASSLGLNEQFF.

This clonotype was recorded many times. The chain carries TRBV7-3 and TRBJ2-3, with D unclear. Deletions cut 5 bases from V and 3 bases from J, with 6 bases between. Germline V gives CDR1 SGHTA, CDR2 FQGTGA. This CDR3 has 12 amino acids. The CDR3 region has the DNA TGTGCCAGCAGCGACCTGACAGATACGCAGTATTTT. This codes for CASSDLTDTQYF.

The rearrangement joins TRBV27 to TRBJ1-1; 9 nucleotides agree with TRBD1. J lost 1 base, V lost 3 bases, and 6 bases had no gene match. The CDR3 has 16 residues. CDR1 is MNHEY, CDR2 SMNVEV, per germline (reference sequence). The CDR3 nucleotides are TGTGCCAGCAGTTTGCTGCCGGGACAGGGGAACACTGAAGCTTTCTTT. Amino acids: CASSLLPGQGNTEAFF.

This clonotype has ten or more counts. The chain links TRBV10-3 to TRBJ1-3; D is unresolved. Trimming pared 3 bases from V and 3 bases from J, leaving 6 bases between. Germline V gene sequence: CDR1 ENHRY, CDR2 SYGVKD. This CDR3 comprises 13 residues. DNA of the CDR3: TGTGCCATCAGTGAAGTAGGTGGAAACACCATATATTTT. Translating gives CAISEVGGNTIYF.

The CDR3 sequence: CASSLTDGRNSPLHF. The DNA of the CDR3 is TGTGCCAGCAGTTTAACCGACGGCAGAAATTCACCCCTCCACTTT. The chain joins TRBV27 to TRBJ1-6; no clear D. This CDR3 has 15 amino acids. The germline V gene encodes CDR1 MNHEY and CDR2 SMNVEV (reference sequence). Trimming removed 2 bases at V and 7 bases at J, with 12 bases between.

The sample holds a few counts of this clonotype. The rearrangement joins TRBV12-3 or TRBV12-4 to TRBJ2-5, with D possibly being TRBD2 (6 bases). The CDR3 is 13 residues long. The V gene lost 7 bases and the J gene lost 5 bases, with 14 bases spanning the gap. CDR3 loop: CASKPTGVETQYF. The DNA for the CDR3 is TGTGCCAGCAAGCCTACGGGGGTGGAGACCCAGTACTTC.

This clonotype has at least ten counts. V usage is TRBV6-1 and J usage is TRBJ1-5; D remains unclear. The germline V gene encodes CDR1 MNHNS and CDR2 SASEGT. V gave up 4 bases and J gave up 0 bases, with 7 bases separating them. CDR3 length: 14 amino acids. The CDR3: CASSAMYSNQPQHF. CDR3 coding DNA: TGTGCCAGCAGTGCGATGTATAGCAATCAGCCCCAGCATTTT.

This clonotype was seen a handful of times. The J gene is TRBJ2-7, the V gene TRBV12-3 or TRBV12-4, with 12 bases matching TRBD2. V dropped 0 bases and J dropped 5; count of bases not matched to a gene: 5. The CDR3 extends over 16 amino acids. CDR3 nucleotides: TGTGCCAGCAGTTTAGCTGGACTAGCGGGACCTCACGAGCAGTACTTC. It translates to CASSLAGLAGPHEQYF.

The genes are TRBV3-1 and TRBJ1-6, with D uncertain. The CDR3 consists of 14 residues. The V gene lost 2 bases and the J gene lost 9 bases, with 11 bases spanning the gap. CDR1 is LGHDT, CDR2 YNNKEL, per germline (reference sequence). The CDR3 DNA reads as TGTGCCAGCAGCCAAACTTTTTCTAGTTCACCCCTCCACTTT. Translated: CASSQTFSSSPLHF. Full variable domain (missing parts from reference TRBV3-1 and TRBJ1-6): DTAVSQTPKYLVTQMGNDKSIKCEQNLGHDTMYWYKQDSKKFLKIMFSYNNKELIINETVPNRFSPKSPDKAHLNLHINSLELGDSAVYFCASSQTFSSSPLHFGNGTRLTVT.

At least ten counts were recorded for this clonotype. The rearrangement uses TRBV20-1 and TRBJ2-3; possible D gene TRBD1, 6 bases. V lost 8 bases to trimming and J lost 2 bases, with 17 bases between them. The CDR3 has 14 residues. Germline CDR1 and CDR2: DFQATT and SNEGSKA (reference sequence). The CDR3 here is CSTSQGVITDTQYF. CDR3 nucleotides: TGCAGTACCTCACAGGGTGTTATCACAGATACGCAGTATTTT.

This clonotype was detected a few times. The chain has TRBV20-1 and TRBJ1-2; a weak D match, TRBD1 (5 bases). Trimming pared 6 bases from V and 8 bases from J, leaving 13 bases between. Germline V gene data show CDR1 as DFQATT and CDR2 as SNEGSKA (reference sequence). This CDR3 is built from 11 residues. CDR3 coding DNA: TGCAGTGCCCCCCGGCAGGGCGGCTACACCTTC. It specifies CSAPRQGGYTF.

Many counts were recorded for this clonotype. The chain carries TRBV3-1 and TRBJ2-7; D unresolved. V was trimmed by 1 base and J by 1 base, leaving 5 bases between them. This CDR3 has 13 residues. Germline V gives CDR1 LGHDT, CDR2 YNNKEL (reference sequence). In DNA form, the CDR3 reads TGTGCCAGCAGCCAAGTAGGTTCCTACGAGCAGTACTTC. Translating it yields CASSQVGSYEQYF.

This clonotype was seen a handful of times. The chain joins TRBV3-1 to TRBJ2-4; the D gene is possibly TRBD1 (6 bases). The CDR3 runs 13 residues. The germline V and J ends were trimmed by 6 bases and 5 bases, with 11 bases remaining between them. Germline V CDR1 and CDR2: LGHDT, YNNKEL (reference sequence). The CDR3 sequence is CASRLSGENIQYF. The CDR3 DNA follows: TGTGCCAGCAGGCTCTCAGGGGAAAACATTCAGTACTTC.

This clonotype was observed a few times. This sequence joins TRBV27 and TRBJ2-1, with no clear D. The CDR3 is 17 residues long. Trimming stripped 7 bases from V and 2 bases from J, with 21 bases between. The germline V gene encodes CDR1 MNHEY and CDR2 SMNVEV (reference sequence). CDR3 residues: CASTGRRTPTAYNEQFF. CDR3 bases: TGTGCCAGCACCGGGCGCCGGACCCCTACAGCCTACAATGAGCAGTTCTTC.

This clonotype was counted many times. The rearrangement joins TRBV5-1 to TRBJ2-1, with TRBD2 matching 9 bases. This CDR3 contains 15 residues. With V trimmed by 5 bases and J by 4 bases, 7 bases remained unmatched. The V gene's germline CDR1 is SGHRS and CDR2 YFSETQ. The CDR3 region has the DNA TGCGCCAGCAGTTCCGGACTAGCGCTATACAATGAGCAGTTCTTC. This encodes CASSSGLALYNEQFF.

This clonotype was observed at least ten times. The chain combines TRBV7-2 with TRBJ2-1, with 10 positions matching TRBD1. CDR1 SGHTA and CDR2 FQGNSA come from the germline V gene. The CDR3 is 14 residues long. The junction had 7 bases not matched to a gene; V was cut back by 5 bases and J by 9 bases. In DNA form, the CDR3 reads TGTGCCAGCAGCCGGGACAGGGGATCCGCTGAGCAGTTCTTC. Translated, it gives CASSRDRGSAEQFF.